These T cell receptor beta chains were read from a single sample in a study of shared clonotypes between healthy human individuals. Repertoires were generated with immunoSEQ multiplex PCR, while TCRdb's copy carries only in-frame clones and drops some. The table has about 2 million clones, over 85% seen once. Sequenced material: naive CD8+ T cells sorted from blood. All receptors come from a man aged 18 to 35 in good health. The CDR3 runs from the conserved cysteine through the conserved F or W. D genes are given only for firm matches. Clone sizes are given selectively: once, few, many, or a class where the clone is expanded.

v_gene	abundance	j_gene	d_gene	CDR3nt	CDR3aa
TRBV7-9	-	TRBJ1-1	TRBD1	TGTGCCAGCAGCCCCTCCCGGGACAGAACCTGGAACACTGAAGCTTTCTTT	CASSPSRDRTWNTEAFF
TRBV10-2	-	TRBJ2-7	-	TGCGCCAGCACCCAAAGGGGGGGCACCTACGAGCAGTACTTC	CASTQRGGTYEQYF
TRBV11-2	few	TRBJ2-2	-	TGTGCCAGCAGCTTTATCCGGGGTTGGGACACCGGGGAGCTGTTTTTT	CASSFIRGWDTGELFF
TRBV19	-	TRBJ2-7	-	TGTGCCAGTAGTATAGCAGGGTCCGGCTACGAGCAGTACTTC	CASSIAGSGYEQYF
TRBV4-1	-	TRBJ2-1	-	TGCGCCAGCAGCCAAGACTCAGGTTCCTACAATGAGCAGTTCTTC	CASSQDSGSYNEQFF
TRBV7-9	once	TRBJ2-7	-	TGTGCCAGCAGCTATGTAGTCCCAGGGAGAATCGACGAGCAGTACTTC	CASSYVVPGRIDEQYF
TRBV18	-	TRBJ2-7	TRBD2	TGTGCCAGCTCACCACCTTTAGCGGGAGATCCCTACGAGCAGTACTTC	CASSPPLAGDPYEQYF
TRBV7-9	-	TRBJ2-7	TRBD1	TGTGCCAGCAGCTTAGGGGGACAGGGTCTTAGGGAGCAGTACTTC	CASSLGGQGLREQYF
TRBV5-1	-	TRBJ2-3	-	TGCGCCAGCAGCTCTCTAGCGACCGTTAGCACAGATACGCAGTATTTT	CASSSLATVSTDTQYF
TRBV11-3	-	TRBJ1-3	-	TGTGCCAGCAGCTTAGGAGGGCAGACGTTTGGAAACACCATATATTTT	CASSLGGQTFGNTIYF
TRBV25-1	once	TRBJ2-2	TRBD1	TGTGCCAGCAGAACAGGGGGCCAGAACACCGGGGAGCTGTTTTTT	CASRTGGQNTGELFF
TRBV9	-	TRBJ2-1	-	TGTGCCAGCAGCGTAGAAGGACTACCCTCAGGGGAGCAGTTCTTC	CASSVEGLPSGEQFF
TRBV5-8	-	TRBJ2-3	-	TGTGCCAGCAGCGTCGGGACTGTCAGCACAGATACGCAGTATTTT	CASSVGTVSTDTQYF
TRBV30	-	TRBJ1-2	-	TGTGCCTGGAGTCCGCGCCCAGATGGCTACACCTTC	CAWSPRPDGYTF
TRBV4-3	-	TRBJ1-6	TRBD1	TGCGCCAGCAGCCAAGATAGGACAGGGTACAATTCACCCCTCCACTTT	CASSQDRTGYNSPLHF
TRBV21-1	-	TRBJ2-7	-	TGTGCCAGCAGCAAAGCCAGACTAGGACGCACCTACGAGCAGTACTTC	CASSKARLGRTYEQYF
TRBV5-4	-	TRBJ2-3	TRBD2	TGTGCCAGCAGCTTCAGCGGGGGGGCAGCAGATACGCAGTATTTT	CASSFSGGAADTQYF
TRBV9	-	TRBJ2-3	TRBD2	TGTGCCAGCAGCGCCCCCTTTAGTTCCCTAGCGGCGAGCACAGATACGCAGTATTTT	CASSAPFSSLAASTDTQYF
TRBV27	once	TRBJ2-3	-	TGTGCCAGCAGTTCGGGAGATACGCAGTATTTT	CASSSGDTQYF
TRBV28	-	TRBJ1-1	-	TGTGCCAGCAGTTTACGTGGTTCGAACACTGAAGCTTTCTTT	CASSLRGSNTEAFF
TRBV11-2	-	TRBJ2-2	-	TGTGCCAGCAGCTTAGGGCCGGGTCGCAACACCGGGGAGCTGTTTTTT	CASSLGPGRNTGELFF
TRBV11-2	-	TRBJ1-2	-	TGTGCCAGCAGCCCCCGGACGGAGAAAGGTGGCTACACCTTC	CASSPRTEKGGYTF
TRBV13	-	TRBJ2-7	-	TGTGCCAGCAACCTGGGACCCTCCTACGAGCAGTACTTC	CASNLGPSYEQYF
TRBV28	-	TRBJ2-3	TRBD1	TGTGCCAGCAGTTACGGACAGGGAACAGATACGCAGTATTTT	CASSYGQGTDTQYF
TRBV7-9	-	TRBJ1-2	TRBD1	TGTGCCGGGGGGGACAGGGAGTACTATAGCTACACCTTC	CAGGDREYYSYTF
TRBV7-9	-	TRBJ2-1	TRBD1	TGTGCCAGCAGCCCCCTAGCCGGGACAGGGCCCAATGAGCAGTTCTTC	CASSPLAGTGPNEQFF
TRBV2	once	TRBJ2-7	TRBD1	TGTGCCAGCTCGGGACAGGGGAGATCCTACGAGCAGTACTTC	CASSGQGRSYEQYF
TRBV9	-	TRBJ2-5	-	TGTGCCAGCAGCGTAGGCGAGGGCCGGGAGACCCAGTACTTC	CASSVGEGRETQYF
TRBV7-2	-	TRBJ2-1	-	TGTGCCAGCAGCTTACTGGGCCCTTACAATGAGCAGTTCTTC	CASSLLGPYNEQFF
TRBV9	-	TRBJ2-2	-	TGTGCCAGCAGCCCCCCTGAGAACCTAGCAAGCTCCGGGGAGCTGTTTTTT	CASSPPENLASSGELFF
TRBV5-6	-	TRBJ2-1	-	TGTGCCAGCAGCTTGGTTTCTCTGGCTGAGCAGTTCTTC	CASSLVSLAEQFF
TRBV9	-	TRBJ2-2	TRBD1	TGTGCCAGCAGCGTATATGGGACAGCTGATGGGGAGCTGTTTTTT	CASSVYGTADGELFF
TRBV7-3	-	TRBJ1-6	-	TGTGCCAGCAGCTTAATGGGTGGATATAATTCACCCCTCCACTTT	CASSLMGGYNSPLHF